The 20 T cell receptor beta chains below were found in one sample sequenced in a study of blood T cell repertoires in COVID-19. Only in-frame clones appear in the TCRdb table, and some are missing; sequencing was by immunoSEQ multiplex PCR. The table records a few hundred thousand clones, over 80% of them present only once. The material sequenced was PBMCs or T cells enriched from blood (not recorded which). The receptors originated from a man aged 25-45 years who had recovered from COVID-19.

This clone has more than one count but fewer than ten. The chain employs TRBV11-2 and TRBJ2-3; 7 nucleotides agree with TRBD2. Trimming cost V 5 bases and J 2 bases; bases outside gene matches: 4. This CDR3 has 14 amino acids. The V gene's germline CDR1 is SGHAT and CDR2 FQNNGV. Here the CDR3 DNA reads TGTGCCAGCAGCAGGGACTATACCACAGATACGCAGTATTTT. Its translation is CASSRDYTTDTQYF.

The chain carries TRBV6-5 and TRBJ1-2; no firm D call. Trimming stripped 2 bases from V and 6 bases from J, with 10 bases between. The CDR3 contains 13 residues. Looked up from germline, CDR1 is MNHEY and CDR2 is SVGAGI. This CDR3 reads CASSYLGRNGYTF. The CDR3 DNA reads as TGTGCCAGCAGTTACCTGGGGAGGAATGGCTACACCTTC.

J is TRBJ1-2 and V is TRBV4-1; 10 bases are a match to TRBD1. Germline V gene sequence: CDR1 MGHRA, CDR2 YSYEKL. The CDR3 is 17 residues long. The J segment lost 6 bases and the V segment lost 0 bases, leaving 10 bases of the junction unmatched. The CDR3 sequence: CASSQEGVGTGAHGYTF. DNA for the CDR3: TGCGCCAGCAGCCAAGAGGGTGTGGGGACAGGGGCCCATGGCTACACCTTC.

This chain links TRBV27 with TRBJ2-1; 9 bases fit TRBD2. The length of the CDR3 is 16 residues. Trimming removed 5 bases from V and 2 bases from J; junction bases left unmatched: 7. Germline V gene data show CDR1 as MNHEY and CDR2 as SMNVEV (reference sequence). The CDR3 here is CASSSLAGGPYNEQFF. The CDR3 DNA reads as TGTGCCAGCAGTAGTCTCGCGGGGGGGCCCTACAATGAGCAGTTCTTC.

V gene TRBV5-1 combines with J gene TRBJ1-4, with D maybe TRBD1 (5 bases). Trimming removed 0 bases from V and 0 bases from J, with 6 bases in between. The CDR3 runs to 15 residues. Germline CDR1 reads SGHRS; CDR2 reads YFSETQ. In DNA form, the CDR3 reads TGCGCCAGCAGCTTGGGGACATCAACTAATGAAAAACTGTTTTTT. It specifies CASSLGTSTNEKLFF.

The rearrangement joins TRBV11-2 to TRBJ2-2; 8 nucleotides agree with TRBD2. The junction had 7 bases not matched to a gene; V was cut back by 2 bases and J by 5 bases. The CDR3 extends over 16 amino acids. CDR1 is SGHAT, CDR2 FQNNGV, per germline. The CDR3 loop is CASSLFSSGVTGELFF. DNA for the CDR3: TGTGCCAGCAGCTTATTTAGTAGCGGGGTAACCGGGGAGCTGTTTTTT. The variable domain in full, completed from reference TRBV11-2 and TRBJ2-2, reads EAGVAQSPRYKIIEKRQSVAFWCNPISGHATLYWYQQILGQGPKLLIQFQNNGVVDDSQLPKDRFSAERLKGVDSTLKIQPAKLEDSAVYLCASSLFSSGVTGELFFGEGSRLTVL.

CDR3 in amino acids: CASSSRGVTEAFF. In DNA, the CDR3 is TGTGCCAGCAGTTCAAGGGGCGTTACTGAAGCTTTCTTT. This chain joins TRBV27 and TRBJ1-1, with a possible D match to TRBD1 (5 bases). V lost 4 bases, J lost 5 bases, and 11 bases lay in between. CDR3 length: 13 residues. Germline V gene data show CDR1 as MNHEY and CDR2 as SMNVEV (reference sequence).

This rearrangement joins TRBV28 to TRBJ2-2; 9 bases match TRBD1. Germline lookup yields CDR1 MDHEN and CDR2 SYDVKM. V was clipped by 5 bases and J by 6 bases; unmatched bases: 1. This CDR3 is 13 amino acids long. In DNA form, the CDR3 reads TGTGCCAGCAGTACAGGGGGCTCCGGGGAGCTGTTTTTT. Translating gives CASSTGGSGELFF.

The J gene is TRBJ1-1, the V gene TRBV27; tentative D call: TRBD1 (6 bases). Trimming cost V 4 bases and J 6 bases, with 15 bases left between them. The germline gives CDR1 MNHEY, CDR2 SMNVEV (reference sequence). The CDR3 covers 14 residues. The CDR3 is CASSSTGMRAEAFF. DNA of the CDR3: TGTGCCAGCAGTTCGACAGGAATGCGGGCTGAAGCTTTCTTT.

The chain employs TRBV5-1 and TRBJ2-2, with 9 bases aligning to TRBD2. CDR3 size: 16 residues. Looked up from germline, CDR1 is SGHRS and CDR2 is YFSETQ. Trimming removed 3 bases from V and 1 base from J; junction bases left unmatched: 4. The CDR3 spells CASSSTSGLNTGELFF. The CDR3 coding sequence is TGCGCCAGCAGCTCGACTAGCGGATTGAACACCGGGGAGCTGTTTTTT. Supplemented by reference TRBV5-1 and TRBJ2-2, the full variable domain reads KAGVTQTPRYLIKTRGQQVTLSCSPISGHRSVSWYQQTPGQGLQFLFEYFSETQRNKGNFPGRFSGRQFSNSRSEMNVSTLELGDSALYLCASSSTSGLNTGELFFGEGSRLTVL.

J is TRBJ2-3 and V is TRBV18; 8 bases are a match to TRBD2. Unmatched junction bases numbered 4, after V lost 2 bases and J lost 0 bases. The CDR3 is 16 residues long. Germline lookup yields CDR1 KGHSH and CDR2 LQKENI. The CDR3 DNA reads TGTGCCAGCTCACCAGGTAGCGGGGAAAGCACAGATACGCAGTATTTT. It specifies CASSPGSGESTDTQYF.

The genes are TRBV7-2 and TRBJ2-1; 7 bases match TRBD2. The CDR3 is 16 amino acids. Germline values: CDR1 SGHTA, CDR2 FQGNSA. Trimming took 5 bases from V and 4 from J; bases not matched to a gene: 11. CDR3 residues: CASSGQGLAEYNEQFF. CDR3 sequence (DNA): TGTGCCAGCAGCGGCCAGGGCCTAGCGGAATACAATGAGCAGTTCTTC.

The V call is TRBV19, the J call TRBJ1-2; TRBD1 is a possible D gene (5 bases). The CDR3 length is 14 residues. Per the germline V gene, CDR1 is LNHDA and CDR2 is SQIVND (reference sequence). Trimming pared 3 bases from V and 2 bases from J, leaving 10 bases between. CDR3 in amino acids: CASSISGENYGYTF. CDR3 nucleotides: TGTGCCAGTAGTATTTCGGGGGAGAACTATGGCTACACCTTC.

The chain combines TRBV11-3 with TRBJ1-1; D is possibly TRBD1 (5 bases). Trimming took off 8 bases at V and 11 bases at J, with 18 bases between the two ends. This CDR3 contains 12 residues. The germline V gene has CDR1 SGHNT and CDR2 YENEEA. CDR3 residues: CASSHRGDSAFF. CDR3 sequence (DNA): TGTGCCAGCTCCCATCGGGGGGATTCGGCTTTCTTT. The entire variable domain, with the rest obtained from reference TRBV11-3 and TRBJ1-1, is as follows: EAGVVQSPRYKIIEKKQPVAFWCNPISGHNTLYWYLQNLGQGPELLIRYENEEAVDDSQLPKDRFSAERLKGVDSTLKIQPAELGDSAVYLCASSHRGDSAFFGQGTRLTVV.

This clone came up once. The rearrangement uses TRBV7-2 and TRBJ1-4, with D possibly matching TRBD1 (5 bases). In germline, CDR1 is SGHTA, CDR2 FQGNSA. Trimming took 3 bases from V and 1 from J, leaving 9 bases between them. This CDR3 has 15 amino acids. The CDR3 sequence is CASSFGGETNEKLFF. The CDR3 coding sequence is TGTGCCAGCAGCTTTGGGGGGGAAACTAATGAAAAACTGTTTTTT.

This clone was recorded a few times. For the CDR3, the DNA is TGTGCCACTCGGGACAGTTATAGCAATCAGCCCCAGCATTTT. Translation: CATRDSYSNQPQHF. The chain has TRBV2 and TRBJ1-5; 7 nucleotides agree with TRBD1. Germline lookup yields CDR1 SNHLY and CDR2 FYNNEI. The CDR3 is 14 amino acids. Unmatched junction bases numbered 6, after V lost 10 bases and J lost 0 bases.

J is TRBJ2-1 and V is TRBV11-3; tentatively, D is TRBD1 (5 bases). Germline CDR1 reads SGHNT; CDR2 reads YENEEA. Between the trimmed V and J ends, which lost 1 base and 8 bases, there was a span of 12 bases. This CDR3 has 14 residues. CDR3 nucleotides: TGTGCCAGCAGCTTAGGTAGGGGTGGGGATGAGCAGTTCTTC. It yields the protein CASSLGRGGDEQFF.

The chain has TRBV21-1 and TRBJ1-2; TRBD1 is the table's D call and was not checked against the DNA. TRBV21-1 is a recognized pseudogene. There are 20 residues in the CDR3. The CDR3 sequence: CASSKALGREGTGGSYGYTF. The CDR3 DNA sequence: TGTGCCAGCAGCAAAGCGCTCGGGAGGGAGGGGACAGGGGGTTCCTATGGCTACACCTTC.

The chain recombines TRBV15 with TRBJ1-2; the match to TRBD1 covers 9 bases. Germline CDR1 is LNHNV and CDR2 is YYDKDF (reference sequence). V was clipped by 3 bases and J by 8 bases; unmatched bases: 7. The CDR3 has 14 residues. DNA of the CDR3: TGTGCCACCAGCAGCGTGACAGGGGGGGAGGGCTACACCTTC. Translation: CATSSVTGGEGYTF.

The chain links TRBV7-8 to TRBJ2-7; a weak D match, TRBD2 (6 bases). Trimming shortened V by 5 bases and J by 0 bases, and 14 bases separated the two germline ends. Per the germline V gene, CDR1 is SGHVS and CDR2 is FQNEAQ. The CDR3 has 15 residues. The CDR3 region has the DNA TGTGCCAGCAGCAACCCAAGCGGGTCCTCCTACGAGCAGTACTTC. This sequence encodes CASSNPSGSSYEQYF.